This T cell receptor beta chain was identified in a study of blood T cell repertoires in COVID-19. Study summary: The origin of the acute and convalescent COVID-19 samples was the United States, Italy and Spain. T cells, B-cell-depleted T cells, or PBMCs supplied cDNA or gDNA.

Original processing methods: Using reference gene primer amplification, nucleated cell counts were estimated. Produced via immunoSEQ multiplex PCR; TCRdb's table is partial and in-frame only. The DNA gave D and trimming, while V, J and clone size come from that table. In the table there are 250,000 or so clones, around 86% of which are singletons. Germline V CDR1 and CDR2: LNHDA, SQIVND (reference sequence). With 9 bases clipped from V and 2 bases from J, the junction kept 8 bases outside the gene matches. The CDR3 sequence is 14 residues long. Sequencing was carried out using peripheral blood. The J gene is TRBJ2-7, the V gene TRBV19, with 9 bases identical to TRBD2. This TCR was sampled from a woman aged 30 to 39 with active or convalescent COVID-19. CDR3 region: CASSVSGSTYEQYF. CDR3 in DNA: TGTGCCAGCAGTGTTAGCGGGAGCACCTACGAGCAGTACTTC.